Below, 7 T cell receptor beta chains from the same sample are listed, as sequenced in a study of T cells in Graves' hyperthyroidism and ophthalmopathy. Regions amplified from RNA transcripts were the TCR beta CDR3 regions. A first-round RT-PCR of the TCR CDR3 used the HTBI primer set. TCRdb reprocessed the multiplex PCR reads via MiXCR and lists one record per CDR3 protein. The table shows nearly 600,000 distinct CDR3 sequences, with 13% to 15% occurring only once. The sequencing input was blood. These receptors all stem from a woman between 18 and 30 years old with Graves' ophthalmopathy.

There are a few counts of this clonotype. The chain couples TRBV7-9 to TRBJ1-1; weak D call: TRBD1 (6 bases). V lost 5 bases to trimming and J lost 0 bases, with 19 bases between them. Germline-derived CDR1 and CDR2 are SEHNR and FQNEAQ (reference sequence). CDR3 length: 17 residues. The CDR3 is CASSPWNRGVMNTEAFF. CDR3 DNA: TGTGCCAGCAGCCCCTGGAATAGGGGGGTTATGAACACTGAAGCTTTCTTT.

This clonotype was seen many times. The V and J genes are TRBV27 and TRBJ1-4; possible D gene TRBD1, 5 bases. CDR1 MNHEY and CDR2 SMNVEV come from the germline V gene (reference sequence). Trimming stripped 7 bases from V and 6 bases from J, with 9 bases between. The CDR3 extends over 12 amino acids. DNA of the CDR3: TGTGCCAGCACTACAGGAGATGAAAAACTGTTTTTT. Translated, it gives CASTTGDEKLFF.

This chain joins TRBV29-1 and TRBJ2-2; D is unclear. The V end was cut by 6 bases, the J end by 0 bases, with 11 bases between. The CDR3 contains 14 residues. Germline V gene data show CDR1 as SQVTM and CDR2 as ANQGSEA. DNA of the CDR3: TGCAGCGTCCCCGCCATACCGAACACCGGGGAGCTGTTTTTT. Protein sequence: CSVPAIPNTGELFF.

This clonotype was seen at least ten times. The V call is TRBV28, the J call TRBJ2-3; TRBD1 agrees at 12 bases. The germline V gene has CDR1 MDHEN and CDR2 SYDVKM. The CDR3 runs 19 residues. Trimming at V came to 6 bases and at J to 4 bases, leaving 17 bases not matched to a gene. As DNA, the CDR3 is TGTGCCAGCAGACACCCCACTCCACGGGACAGGGGGCTGGCAGATACGCAGTATTTT. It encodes CASRHPTPRDRGLADTQYF.

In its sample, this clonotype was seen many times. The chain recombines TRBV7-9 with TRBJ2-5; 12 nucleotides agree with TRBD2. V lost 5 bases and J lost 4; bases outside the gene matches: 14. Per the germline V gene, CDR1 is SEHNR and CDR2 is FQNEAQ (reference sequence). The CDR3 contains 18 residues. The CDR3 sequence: CASSADSRLAGERETQYF. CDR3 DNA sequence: TGTGCCAGCAGCGCCGATTCCCGACTAGCGGGAGAGAGAGAGACCCAGTACTTC.

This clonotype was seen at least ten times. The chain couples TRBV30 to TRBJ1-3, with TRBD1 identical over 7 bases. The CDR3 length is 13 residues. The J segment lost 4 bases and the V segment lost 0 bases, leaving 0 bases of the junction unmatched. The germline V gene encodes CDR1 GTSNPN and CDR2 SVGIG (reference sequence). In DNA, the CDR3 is TGTGCCTGGAGTGTAGGGGGCGGAAACACCATATATTTT. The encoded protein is CAWSVGGGNTIYF.

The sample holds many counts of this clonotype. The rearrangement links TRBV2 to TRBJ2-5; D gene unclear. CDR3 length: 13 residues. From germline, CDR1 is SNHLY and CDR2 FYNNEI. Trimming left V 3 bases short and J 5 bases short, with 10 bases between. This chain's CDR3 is CASSDGLVETQYF. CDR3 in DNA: TGTGCCAGCAGTGATGGTCTAGTGGAGACCCAGTACTTC.